These 27 T cell receptor beta chains were all obtained from the same sample, sequenced in a study of T-cell memory formation after mild COVID-19. Each CDR3 protein is one row after TCRdb ran MiXCR on the 5' RACE reads. The table includes 70,000 to 100,000 distinct CDR3 sequences, approximately 13% detected once. The sample was PBMCs or a T cell subset sorted from them (not recorded which). The receptors come from an adult woman who had mild COVID-19 (a few samples of this study predate the infection). Cell type and time point are not known.

The V and J genes are TRBV7-8 and TRBJ2-1, with 13 bases lining up with TRBD2. V was clipped by 5 bases and J by 7 bases; unmatched bases: 8. Germline loops: CDR1 SGHVS, CDR2 FQNEAQ. The CDR3 loop spans 16 amino acids. In DNA, the CDR3 is TGTGCCAGCAGCCACTACGGGACTAGCGGGACAAATGAGCAGTTCTTC. Amino acid sequence: CASSHYGTSGTNEQFF.

J is TRBJ2-1 and V is TRBV24-1; TRBD1 aligns across 10 bases. The CDR3 has 18 amino acids. J gave up 0 bases and V 3 bases, and 7 bases lay outside the gene matches. Germline-derived CDR1 and CDR2 are KGHDR and SFDVKD. The CDR3: CATSDATGGHSSYNEQFF. As DNA, the CDR3 is TGTGCCACCAGTGATGCGACAGGGGGCCACAGCTCCTACAATGAGCAGTTCTTC.

This clonotype was seen only a few times. The V call is TRBV5-4, the J call TRBJ1-1; D gene uncertain. Germline CDR1 reads SGHNT; CDR2 reads YYREEE (reference sequence). Trimming removed 6 bases at V and 5 bases at J, with 14 bases between. The CDR3 is 13 residues long. In DNA, the CDR3 is TGTGCCAGCACCGAACATGGGGAAACTGAAGCTTTCTTT. It yields the protein CASTEHGETEAFF. The whole variable domain, remainder taken from reference TRBV5-4 and TRBJ1-1, is ETGVTQSPTHLIKTRGQQVTLRCSSQSGHNTVSWYQQALGQGPQFIFQYYREEENGRGNFPPRFSGLQFPNYSSELNVNALELDDSALYLCASTEHGETEAFFGQGTRLTVV.

CDR3 sequence: CASSSRSPGTGFHEQYF. The CDR3 region has the DNA TGTGCCAGCAGCTCCCGCTCCCCCGGGACAGGGTTCCACGAGCAGTACTTC. V is TRBV7-9 and J is TRBJ2-7, with 9 bases aligning to TRBD1. J lost 5 bases, V lost 4 bases, and 15 bases had no gene match. Germline V gene data show CDR1 as SEHNR and CDR2 as FQNEAQ (reference sequence). The CDR3 covers 17 residues.

There are many counts of this clonotype. The chain has TRBV20-1 and TRBJ2-7, with D possibly being TRBD1 (5 bases). The V end was cut by 2 bases, the J end by 2 bases, with 10 bases between. CDR1 and CDR2 from the germline V gene are DFQATT and SNEGSKA (reference sequence). This CDR3 is built from 13 residues. CDR3 coding DNA: TGCAGTGCTAGATGGGGCGACACCTACGAGCAGTACTTC. Amino acids: CSARWGDTYEQYF.

CDR3 protein: CASSQDGGRGGNEQFF. The CDR3 nucleotides are TGCGCCAGCAGCCAAGACGGGGGCAGGGGAGGCAATGAGCAGTTCTTC. The chain carries TRBV4-3 and TRBJ2-1, with D possibly being TRBD1 or TRBD2 (6 bases each). This CDR3 has 16 residues. Trimming stripped 0 bases from V and 6 bases from J, with 15 bases between. Germline V gene data show CDR1 as LGHNA and CDR2 as YSLEER.

The sample holds a few counts of this clonotype. The V gene is TRBV29-1, the J gene TRBJ2-3, with 8 bases lining up with TRBD1. Germline V gene lookup returns CDR1 SQVTM and CDR2 ANQGSEA. V lost 4 bases to trimming and J lost 0 bases; unmatched junction nucleotides: 6. The CDR3 sequence is 15 residues long. DNA for the CDR3: TGCAGCGTTGTTGGACAGGGAGTGAGCACAGATACGCAGTATTTT. Translated, it gives CSVVGQGVSTDTQYF.

This chain links TRBV27 with TRBJ2-1; 10 positions agree with TRBD2. The junction had 2 bases not matched to a gene; V was cut back by 7 bases and J by 2 bases. CDR3 length: 14 amino acids. From germline, CDR1 is MNHEY and CDR2 SMNVEV (reference sequence). The CDR3 sequence is CASTGLAAYNEQFF. Here the CDR3 DNA reads TGTGCCAGCACCGGACTAGCGGCCTACAATGAGCAGTTCTTC.

This clonotype occurred many times. The rearrangement links TRBV5-1 to TRBJ2-7, with 8 nucleotides matching TRBD2. The CDR3 is made up of 14 amino acids. The trim removed 0 bases at V and 5 bases at J, leaving 4 bases unmatched. The germline V gene has CDR1 SGHRS and CDR2 YFSETQ. DNA for the CDR3: TGCGCCAGCAGCTTGGGGTCCGGGGGGGACGAGCAGTACTTC. Its translation: CASSLGSGGDEQYF.

A few counts support this clonotype. The J gene is TRBJ2-7, the V gene TRBV4-1, with D unresolved. Per the germline V gene, CDR1 is MGHRA and CDR2 is YSYEKL. Trimming removed 4 bases at V and 8 bases at J, with 18 bases between. This CDR3 has 14 amino acids. The CDR3 DNA reads TGCGCCAGCAGCCCCGGTGTCTTCACCTTGAAGCAGTACTTC. Residues: CASSPGVFTLKQYF.

This clonotype was recorded a few times. V gene TRBV12-3 or TRBV12-4 combines with J gene TRBJ2-3; D tentatively fits TRBD1 or TRBD2 (5 bases each). Trimming left V 5 bases short and J 4 bases short, with 19 bases between. The CDR3 loop spans 16 amino acids. CDR3 bases: TGTGCCAGCAGTGACGACCGGGACCCTGGGGCAGATACGCAGTATTTT. As protein: CASSDDRDPGADTQYF.

J is TRBJ2-7 and V is TRBV6-2 or TRBV6-3, with D possibly being TRBD2 (6 bases). Trimming shortened V by 2 bases and J by 2 bases, and 10 bases separated the two germline ends. There are 14 residues in the CDR3. CDR1 MNHEY and CDR2 SVGEGT come from the germline V gene. CDR3 in DNA: TGTGCCAGCAGTTACCGGGACTTACCCTACGAGCAGTACTTC. Residues: CASSYRDLPYEQYF.

This clonotype was recorded at least ten times. The chain has TRBV3-1 and TRBJ2-1; D unresolved. The CDR3 loop spans 15 amino acids. V shed 4 bases and J shed 5 bases, with 15 bases lying between them. Germline V CDR1 and CDR2: LGHDT, YNNKEL (reference sequence). For the CDR3, the DNA is TGTGCCAGCAGCCCGACGTTTGGATGGCACAATGAGCAGTTCTTC. Translation: CASSPTFGWHNEQFF.

Many counts were recorded for this clonotype. The chain links TRBV18 to TRBJ2-3; D is ambiguous. CDR1 is KGHSH and CDR2 is LQKENI in the germline V gene. V was clipped by 9 bases and J by 6 bases, with 10 bases between them. The CDR3 sequence is 11 residues long. This chain's CDR3 is CASRLMDTQYF. In DNA, the CDR3 is TGTGCCAGTAGGCTTATGGATACGCAGTATTTT.

The genes are TRBV2 and TRBJ2-1; 11 bases align to TRBD2. Germline trimming cut 6 bases from V and 7 bases from J; bases unmatched to any gene: 5. Germline V gives CDR1 SNHLY, CDR2 FYNNEI. This CDR3 is built from 14 residues. CDR3 sequence reads: CASSPLAGANEQFF. The CDR3 coding sequence is TGTGCCAGCAGCCCACTAGCGGGAGCAAATGAGCAGTTCTTC. The full variable domain, in which reference TRBV2 and TRBJ2-1 provide the parts outside the CDR3, is EPEVTQTPSHQVTQMGQEVILRCVPISNHLYFYWYRQILGQKVEFLVSFYNNEISEKSEIFDDQFSVERPDGSNFTLKIRSTKLEDSAMYFCASSPLAGANEQFFGPGTRLTVL.

The rearrangement uses TRBV5-6 and TRBJ2-5; 10 bases fit TRBD2. Unmatched junction bases numbered 4, after V lost 3 bases and J lost 5 bases. The CDR3 is 14 amino acids. Germline CDR1 is SGHDT and CDR2 is YYEEEE. The CDR3 DNA follows: TGTGCCAGCAGCTCCGGGACTAGCGTCGAGACCCAGTACTTC. Protein: CASSSGTSVETQYF.

This clonotype was detected a few times. The CDR3 sequence: CASRLGERYEQYF. The CDR3, as DNA: TGTGCCAGCAGATTAGGGGAACGCTACGAGCAGTACTTC. V is TRBV2 and J is TRBJ2-7; a weak D match, TRBD1 (5 bases). In germline, CDR1 is SNHLY, CDR2 FYNNEI. This CDR3 spans 13 amino acids. Trimming left V 6 bases short and J 3 bases short, with 12 bases between.

The count of this clonotype is one. The rearrangement uses TRBV24-1 and TRBJ2-2; either TRBD1 or TRBD2 may fit D (5 bases each). The germline V gene encodes CDR1 KGHDR and CDR2 SFDVKD. The CDR3 runs to 15 residues. V lost 7 bases and J lost 3, with 14 bases in between. The CDR3: CATSNEGTDTGELFF. The CDR3 DNA sequence: TGTGCCACCAGCAACGAGGGGACGGACACCGGGGAGCTGTTTTTT.

This clonotype was counted between two and nine times. The chain recombines TRBV7-6 with TRBJ1-3; no reliable D call. This CDR3 region has 14 residues. Trimming removed 0 bases at V and 0 bases at J, with 3 bases between. Germline lookup yields CDR1 SGHVS and CDR2 FNYEAQ. The CDR3 DNA reads as TGTGCCAGCAGCTTAGCCTTCTCTGGAAACACCATATATTTT. Its translation: CASSLAFSGNTIYF.

The chain is built from TRBV7-2 and TRBJ2-7; 7 bases match TRBD2. Germline trimming cut 11 bases from V and 3 bases from J; bases unmatched to any gene: 4. The CDR3 totals 11 residues. Looked up from germline, CDR1 is SGHTA and CDR2 is FQGNSA. This CDR3 reads CAVGRGYEQYF. CDR3 coding DNA: TGTGCCGTAGGGAGGGGCTACGAGCAGTACTTC.

This clonotype has more than one count but fewer than ten. The chain uses TRBV27 and TRBJ2-7, with a tentative D call TRBD2 (6 bases). The CDR3 has 16 residues. Germline-derived CDR1 and CDR2 are MNHEY and SMNVEV (reference sequence). V gave up 5 bases and J gave up 4 bases, with 21 bases separating them. In DNA form, the CDR3 reads TGTGCCAGCAGTCCACCCACAGCGGGCTTTAGGTACGAGCAGTACTTC. As protein: CASSPPTAGFRYEQYF.

The chain has TRBV9 and TRBJ1-1, with no clear D. Germline-derived CDR1 and CDR2 are SGDLS and YYNGEE. This CDR3 contains 14 residues. Trimming left V 3 bases short and J 1 base short, with 10 bases between. The CDR3 region is CASSAFLSNTEAFF. The CDR3 bases are TGTGCCAGCAGCGCGTTTCTCTCGAACACTGAAGCTTTCTTT. The variable domain in full, completed from reference TRBV9 and TRBJ1-1, reads DSGVTQTPKHLITATGQRVTLRCSPRSGDLSVYWYQQSLDQGLQFLIQYYNGEERAKGNILERFSAQQFPDLHSELNLSSLELGDSALYFCASSAFLSNTEAFFGQGTRLTVV.

The V call is TRBV19, the J call TRBJ2-5, with 10 bases that match TRBD2. CDR3 length equals 14 residues. Losses at the gene ends were 1 base for V and 6 bases for J; bases not matched to a gene: 2. Per germline, CDR1 LNHDA and CDR2 SQIVND (reference sequence). CDR3 amino acids: CASSIGTSGQTQYF. CDR3 in DNA: TGTGCCAGTAGTATAGGGACTAGCGGACAGACCCAGTACTTC.

This clonotype was seen a few times. The V call is TRBV2, the J call TRBJ2-4, with 9 bases that match TRBD2. Germline values: CDR1 SNHLY, CDR2 FYNNEI. CDR3 length: 14 residues. V trimming: 6 bases; J trimming: 4 bases; junction bases outside the gene matches: 4. The CDR3 coding sequence is TGTGCCAGCAGCGGGCTAGCGGGAAAAAACATTCAGTACTTC. Amino acid sequence: CASSGLAGKNIQYF.

This clonotype was detected a few times. The chain recombines TRBV29-1 with TRBJ2-7, with TRBD1 matching over 7 bases. Per germline, CDR1 SQVTM and CDR2 ANQGSEA. The V and J ends lost 5 bases and 2 bases, in that order; junction bases with no gene match: 9. CDR3 length: 14 amino acids. The CDR3 DNA follows: TGCAGCGTTCTCGTCCCCGGACAGGCCTACGAGCAGTACTTC. Its protein product is CSVLVPGQAYEQYF.

A few counts support this clonotype. This chain uses TRBV7-9 with TRBJ1-3; TRBD1 agrees at 7 bases. The V gene end was trimmed by 4 bases and the J gene end by 7 bases; junction bases not matched to a gene: 13. This CDR3 is built from 16 residues. Germline V lookup: CDR1 SEHNR, CDR2 FQNEAQ (reference sequence). As DNA, the CDR3 is TGTGCCAGCAGCTCGACCGGCTACAGGGGAGGGAACACCATATATTTT. Translated, it gives CASSSTGYRGGNTIYF.

J is TRBJ2-3 and V is TRBV6-2 or TRBV6-3; D remains ambiguous. The CDR3 has 12 amino acids. Trimming pared 6 bases from V and 14 bases from J, leaving 18 bases between. Germline-derived CDR1 and CDR2 are MNHEY and SVGEGT. CDR3 residues: CASSSKWAELYF. The CDR3 coding sequence is TGTGCCAGCAGCTCTAAGTGGGCAGAACTGTATTTT.